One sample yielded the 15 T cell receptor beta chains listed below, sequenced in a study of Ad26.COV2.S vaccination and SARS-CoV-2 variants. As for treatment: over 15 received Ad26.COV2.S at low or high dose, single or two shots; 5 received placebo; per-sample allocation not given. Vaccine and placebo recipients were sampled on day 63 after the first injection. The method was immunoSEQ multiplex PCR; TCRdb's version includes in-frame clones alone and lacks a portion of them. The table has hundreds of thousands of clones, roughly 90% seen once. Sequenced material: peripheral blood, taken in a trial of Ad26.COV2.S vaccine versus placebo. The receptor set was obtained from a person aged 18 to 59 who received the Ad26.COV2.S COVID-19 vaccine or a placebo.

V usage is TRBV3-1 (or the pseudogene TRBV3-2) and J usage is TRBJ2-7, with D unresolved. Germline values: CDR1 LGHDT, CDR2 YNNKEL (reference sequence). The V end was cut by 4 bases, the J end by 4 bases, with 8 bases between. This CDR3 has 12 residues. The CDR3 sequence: CASSLDAYEQYF. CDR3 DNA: TGTGCCAGCAGCCTCGACGCGTACGAGCAGTACTTC.

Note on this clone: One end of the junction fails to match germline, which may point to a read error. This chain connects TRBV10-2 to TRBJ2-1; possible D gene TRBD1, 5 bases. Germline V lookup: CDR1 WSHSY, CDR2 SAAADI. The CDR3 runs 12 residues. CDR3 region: CASSEPGQGKIF. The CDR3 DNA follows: TGCGCCAGCAGTGAGCCCGGACAAGGGAAGATCTTC.

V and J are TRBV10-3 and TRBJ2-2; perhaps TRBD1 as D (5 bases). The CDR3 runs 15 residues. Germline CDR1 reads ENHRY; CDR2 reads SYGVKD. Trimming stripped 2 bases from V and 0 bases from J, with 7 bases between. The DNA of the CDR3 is TGTGCCATCAGTGAGGGACATGCGAACACCGGGGAGCTGTTTTTT. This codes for CAISEGHANTGELFF.

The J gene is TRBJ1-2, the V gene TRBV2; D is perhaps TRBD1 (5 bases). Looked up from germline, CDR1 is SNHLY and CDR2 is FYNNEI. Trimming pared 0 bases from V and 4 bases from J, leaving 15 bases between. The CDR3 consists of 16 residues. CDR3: CASSEALRSRGYGYTF. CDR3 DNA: TGTGCCAGCAGTGAAGCTTTGCGCTCAAGGGGCTATGGCTACACCTTC.

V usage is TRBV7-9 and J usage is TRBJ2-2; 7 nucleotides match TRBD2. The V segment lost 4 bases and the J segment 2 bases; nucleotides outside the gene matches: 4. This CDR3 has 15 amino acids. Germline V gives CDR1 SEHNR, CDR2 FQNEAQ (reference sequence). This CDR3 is CASSSLAVNTGELFF. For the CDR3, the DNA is TGTGCCAGCAGCTCGCTAGCGGTTAACACCGGGGAGCTGTTTTTT.

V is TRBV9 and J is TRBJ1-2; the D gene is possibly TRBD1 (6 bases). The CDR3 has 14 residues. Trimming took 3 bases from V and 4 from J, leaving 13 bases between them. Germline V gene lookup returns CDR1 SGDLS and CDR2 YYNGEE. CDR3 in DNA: TGTGCCAGCAGCGACCCTAACAGGGTCTATGGCTACACCTTC. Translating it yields CASSDPNRVYGYTF.

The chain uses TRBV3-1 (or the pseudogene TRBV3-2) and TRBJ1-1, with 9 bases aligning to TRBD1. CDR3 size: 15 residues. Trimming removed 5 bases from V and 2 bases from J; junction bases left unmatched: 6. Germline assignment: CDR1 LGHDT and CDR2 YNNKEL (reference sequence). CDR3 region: CASSFPGQGNTEAFF. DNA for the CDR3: TGTGCCAGCAGCTTTCCGGGACAGGGAAACACTGAAGCTTTCTTT.

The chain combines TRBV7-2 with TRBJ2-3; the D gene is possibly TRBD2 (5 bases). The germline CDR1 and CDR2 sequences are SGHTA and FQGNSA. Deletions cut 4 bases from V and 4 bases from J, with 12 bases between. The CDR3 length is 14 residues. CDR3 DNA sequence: TGTGCCAGCAGCTCATCGATCGGGGCAGATACGCAGTATTTT. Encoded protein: CASSSSIGADTQYF.

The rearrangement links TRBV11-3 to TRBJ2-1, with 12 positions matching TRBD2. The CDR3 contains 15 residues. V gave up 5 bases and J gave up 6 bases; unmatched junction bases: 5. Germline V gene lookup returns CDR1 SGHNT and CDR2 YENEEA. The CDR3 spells CASSPGTSGFNEQFF. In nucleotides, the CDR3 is TGTGCCAGCAGCCCCGGGACTAGCGGGTTCAATGAGCAGTTCTTC.

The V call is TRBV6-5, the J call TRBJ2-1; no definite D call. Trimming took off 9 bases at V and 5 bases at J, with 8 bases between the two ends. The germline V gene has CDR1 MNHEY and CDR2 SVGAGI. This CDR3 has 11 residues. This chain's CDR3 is CASPLDNEQFF. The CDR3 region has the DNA TGTGCCAGTCCACTTGACAATGAGCAGTTCTTC.

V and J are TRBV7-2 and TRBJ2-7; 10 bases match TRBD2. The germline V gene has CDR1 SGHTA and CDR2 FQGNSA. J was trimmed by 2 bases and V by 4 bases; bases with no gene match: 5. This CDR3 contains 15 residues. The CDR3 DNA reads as TGTGCCAGCAGCTATCTTACTAGCGGGACCTACGAGCAGTACTTC. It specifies CASSYLTSGTYEQYF.

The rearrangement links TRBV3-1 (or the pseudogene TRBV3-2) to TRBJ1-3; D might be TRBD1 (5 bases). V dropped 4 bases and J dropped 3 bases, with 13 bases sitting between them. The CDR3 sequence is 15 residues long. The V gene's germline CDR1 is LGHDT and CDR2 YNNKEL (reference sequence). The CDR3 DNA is TGTGCCAGCAGCCGCGTTGGGGGAGGTGGAAACACCATATATTTT. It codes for CASSRVGGGGNTIYF.

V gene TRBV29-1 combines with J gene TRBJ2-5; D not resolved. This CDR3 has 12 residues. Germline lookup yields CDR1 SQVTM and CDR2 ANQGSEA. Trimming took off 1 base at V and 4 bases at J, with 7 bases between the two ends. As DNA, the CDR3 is TGCAGCGTTGAAGCGTCTCGAGAGACCCAGTACTTC. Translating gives CSVEASRETQYF.

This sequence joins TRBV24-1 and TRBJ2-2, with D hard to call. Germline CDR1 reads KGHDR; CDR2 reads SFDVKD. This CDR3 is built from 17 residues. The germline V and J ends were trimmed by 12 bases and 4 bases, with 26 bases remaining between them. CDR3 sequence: CAVGPSRALLGTGELFF. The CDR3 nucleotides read TGTGCCGTAGGGCCCAGCAGAGCCCTCCTTGGCACCGGGGAGCTGTTTTTT.

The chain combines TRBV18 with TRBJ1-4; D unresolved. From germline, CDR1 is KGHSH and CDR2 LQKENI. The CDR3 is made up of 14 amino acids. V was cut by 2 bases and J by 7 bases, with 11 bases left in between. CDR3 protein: CASSPRREGEKLFF. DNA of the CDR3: TGTGCCAGCTCACCAAGGAGGGAAGGTGAAAAACTGTTTTTT.